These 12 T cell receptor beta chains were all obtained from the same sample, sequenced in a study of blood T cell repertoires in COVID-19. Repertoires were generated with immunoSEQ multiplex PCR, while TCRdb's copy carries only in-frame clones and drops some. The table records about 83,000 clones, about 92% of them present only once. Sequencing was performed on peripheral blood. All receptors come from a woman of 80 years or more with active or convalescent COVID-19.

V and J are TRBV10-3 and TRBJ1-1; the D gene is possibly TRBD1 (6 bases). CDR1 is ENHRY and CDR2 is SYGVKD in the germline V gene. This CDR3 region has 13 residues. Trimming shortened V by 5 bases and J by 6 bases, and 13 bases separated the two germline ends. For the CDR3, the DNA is TGTGCCATCAGTTTCGGACAGCCAGCTGAAGCTTTCTTT. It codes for CAISFGQPAEAFF.

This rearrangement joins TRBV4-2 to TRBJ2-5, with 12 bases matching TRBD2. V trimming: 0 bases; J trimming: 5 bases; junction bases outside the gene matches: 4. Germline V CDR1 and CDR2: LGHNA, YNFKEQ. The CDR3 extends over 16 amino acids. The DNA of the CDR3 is TGTGCCAGCAGCCAAGAGCTAGCGGGGGGGTCGGAGACCCAGTACTTC. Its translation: CASSQELAGGSETQYF.

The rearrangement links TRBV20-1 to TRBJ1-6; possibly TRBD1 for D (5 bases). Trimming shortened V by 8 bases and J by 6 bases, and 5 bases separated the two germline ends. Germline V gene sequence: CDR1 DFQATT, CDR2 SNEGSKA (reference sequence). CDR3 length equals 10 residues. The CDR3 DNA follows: TGCAGTCAGGGTAATTCACCCCTCCACTTT. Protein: CSQGNSPLHF.

The CDR3 DNA is TGTGCCAGTAGTCCTGACCGGGCAGGGGGAGGGGAGCTGTTTTTT. Encoded protein: CASSPDRAGGGELFF. The chain combines TRBV19 with TRBJ2-2, with 7 nucleotides matching TRBD1. Germline CDR1 LNHDA, CDR2 SQIVND (reference sequence). V was pared by 5 bases and J by 8 bases, with 11 bases of the junction left unmatched. The CDR3 runs 15 residues.

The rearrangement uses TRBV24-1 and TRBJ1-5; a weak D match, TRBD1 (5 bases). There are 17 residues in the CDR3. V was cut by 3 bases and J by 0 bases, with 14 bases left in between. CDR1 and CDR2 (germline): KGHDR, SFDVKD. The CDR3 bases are TGTGCCACCAGTGATCCAAAACAGGCCGATAGCAATCAGCCCCAGCATTTT. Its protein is CATSDPKQADSNQPQHF.

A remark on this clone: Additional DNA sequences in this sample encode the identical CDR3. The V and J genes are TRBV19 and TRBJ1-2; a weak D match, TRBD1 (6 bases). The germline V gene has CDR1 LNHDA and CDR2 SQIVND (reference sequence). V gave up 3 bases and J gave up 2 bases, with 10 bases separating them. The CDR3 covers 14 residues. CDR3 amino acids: CASSISTGNYGYTF. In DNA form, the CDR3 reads TGTGCCAGTAGTATCTCCACAGGGAACTATGGCTACACCTTC. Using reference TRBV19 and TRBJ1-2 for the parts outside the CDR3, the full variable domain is DGGITQSPKYLFRKEGQNVTLSCEQNLNHDAMYWYRQDPGQGLRLIYYSQIVNDFQKGDIAEGYSVSREKKESFPLTVTSAQKNPTAFYLCASSISTGNYGYTFGSGTRLTVV.

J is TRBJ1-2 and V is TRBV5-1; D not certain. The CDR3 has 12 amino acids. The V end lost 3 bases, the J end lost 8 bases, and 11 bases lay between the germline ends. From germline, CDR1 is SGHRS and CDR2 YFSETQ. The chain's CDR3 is CASSSPGWGYTF. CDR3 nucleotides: TGCGCCAGCAGCTCCCCCGGGTGGGGCTACACCTTC.

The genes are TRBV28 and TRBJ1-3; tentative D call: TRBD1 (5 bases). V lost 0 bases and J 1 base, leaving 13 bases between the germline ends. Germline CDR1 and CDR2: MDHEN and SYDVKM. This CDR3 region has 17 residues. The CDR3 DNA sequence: TGTGCCAGCAGTTTATGGGCAGGGCCGTCGTCTGGAAACACCATATATTTT. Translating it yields CASSLWAGPSSGNTIYF.

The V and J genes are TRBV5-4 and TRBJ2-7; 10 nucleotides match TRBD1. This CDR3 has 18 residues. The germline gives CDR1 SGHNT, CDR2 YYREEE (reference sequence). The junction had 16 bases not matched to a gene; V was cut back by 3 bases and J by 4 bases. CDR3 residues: CASSYRQGALRVSYEQYF. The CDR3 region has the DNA TGTGCCAGCAGCTACCGACAGGGGGCGCTTCGGGTTAGTTACGAGCAGTACTTC.

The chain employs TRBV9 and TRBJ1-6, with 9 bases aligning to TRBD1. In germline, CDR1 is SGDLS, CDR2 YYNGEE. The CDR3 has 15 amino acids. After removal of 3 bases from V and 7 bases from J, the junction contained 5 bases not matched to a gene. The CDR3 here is CASSAWDRENSPLHF. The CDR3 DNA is TGTGCCAGCAGCGCCTGGGACAGGGAGAATTCACCCCTCCACTTT.

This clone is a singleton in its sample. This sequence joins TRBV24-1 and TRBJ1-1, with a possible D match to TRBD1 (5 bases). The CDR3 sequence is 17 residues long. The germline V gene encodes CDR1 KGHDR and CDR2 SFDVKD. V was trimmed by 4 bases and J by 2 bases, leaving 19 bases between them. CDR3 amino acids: CATSDRGRSGGNTEAFF. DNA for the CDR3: TGTGCCACCAGTGACCGGGGACGGAGCGGGGGAAACACTGAAGCTTTCTTT.

The DNA of the CDR3 is TGTGCCAGCAGTTTCAATCTAGGCTTCGCAGAGACCCAGTACTTC. This codes for CASSFNLGFAETQYF. The J gene is TRBJ2-5, the V gene TRBV28; no definite D call. The CDR3 spans 15 residues. The V gene lost 3 bases and the J gene lost 4 bases, with 15 bases spanning the gap. CDR1 is MDHEN and CDR2 is SYDVKM in the germline V gene.